A single T cell receptor beta chain is shown here with its context. Antigen specificity is unknown. This CDR3 contains 13 residues. CDR1 ENHRY and CDR2 SYGVKD come from the germline V gene. V gave up 10 bases and J gave up 7 bases, with 14 bases separating them. The data were taken from a study of T cell responses to AZD1222 COVID-19 vaccine. Overall study: Second doses were pooled across both intervals (about 4 or about 12 weeks).

Whole-study findings and limits: Recipients of AZD1222 seropositive at baseline numbered only five or six. The study found vaccine-associated CD4 TCRs spanning spike, dominant at 160-218 and 743-854.

Clones were read by immunoSEQ multiplex PCR, and TCRdb kept only the in-frame ones, dropping some. The table has some 130,000 clones, more than 75% seen once. The chain links TRBV10-3 to TRBJ1-6; no firm D call. The source material was peripheral blood, sampled on day 0 of AZD1222 vaccination. This TCR came from an adult in good health. CDR3 DNA sequence: TGTGCCACCACCCTGGACCTAAATTCACCCCTCCACTTT. Translation: CATTLDLNSPLHF.